Following are 28 T cell receptor beta chains from one sample sequenced in a study of neoadjuvant anti-PD-1 for oral cavity cancer. Repertoires were generated with immunoSEQ multiplex PCR, while TCRdb's copy carries only in-frame clones and drops some. This sample carries 55,000 to 80,000 clones, approximately 87% of them seen once, and the ten largest clones take approximately 2.8%. Time point of the sample: after neoadjuvant nivolumab, at surgical resection. Sequencing was performed on PBMCs, taken after nivolumab (anti-PD-1) treatment. Receptors originate from a person between 40 and 79 years old with oral cavity squamous cell carcinoma.

J is TRBJ2-7 and V is TRBV11-2, with D possibly matching TRBD2 (5 bases). The CDR3 covers 15 residues. The germline V gene encodes CDR1 SGHAT and CDR2 FQNNGV. V was shortened by 5 bases and J by 0 bases, with 14 bases between the two germline ends. CDR3 residues: CASSVGLADSYEQYF. The CDR3 DNA follows: TGTGCCAGCAGCGTTGGACTTGCGGACTCCTACGAGCAGTACTTC.

The genes are TRBV6-1 and TRBJ2-1; D unclear. V lost 6 bases to trimming and J lost 4 bases, with 10 bases between them. Germline CDR1 is MNHNS and CDR2 is SASEGT. CDR3 length equals 13 residues. CDR3 in amino acids: CASRALGYNEQFF. The CDR3 DNA is TGTGCCAGCAGAGCACTCGGGTACAATGAGCAGTTCTTC.

The genes are TRBV10-2 and TRBJ2-7; D possibly corresponds to TRBD1 (5 bases). The CDR3 spans 13 residues. V lost 2 bases and J lost 4, with 9 bases in between. Looked up from germline, CDR1 is WSHSY and CDR2 is SAAADI. The CDR3 sequence: CASSEGAYYEQYF. Written as DNA, the CDR3 is TGCGCCAGCAGTGAGGGGGCCTATTACGAGCAGTACTTC.

The sample holds one count of this clone. The chain couples TRBV6-5 to TRBJ2-7; TRBD2 matches at 12 bases. This CDR3 is 16 amino acids long. V lost 0 bases, J lost 7 bases, and 7 bases stayed unmatched. The germline V gene has CDR1 MNHEY and CDR2 SVGAGI. For the CDR3, the DNA is TGTGCCAGCAGTTACTCGAGACTAGCGGGAGCGAAAGAGCAGTACTTC. It specifies CASSYSRLAGAKEQYF.

This clone has just one count. The chain joins TRBV27 to TRBJ2-7; 10 bases agree with TRBD2. The length of the CDR3 is 16 residues. V was clipped by 2 bases and J by 0 bases; unmatched bases: 4. Germline-derived CDR1 and CDR2 are MNHEY and SMNVEV (reference sequence). The CDR3, as DNA: TGTGCCAGCAGTTTAACCGGGACTAGCGTCTCCTACGAGCAGTACTTC. Its translation is CASSLTGTSVSYEQYF.

This clone appeared a few times. The chain has TRBV19 and TRBJ1-5, with D hard to call. CDR3 length: 15 residues. Germline V gives CDR1 LNHDA, CDR2 SQIVND (reference sequence). V lost 1 base to trimming and J lost 0 bases, with 7 bases between them. In DNA, the CDR3 is TGTGCCAGTAGTATAGTAAGCGGTAGCAATCAGCCCCAGCATTTT. Its protein product is CASSIVSGSNQPQHF.

This clone was observed a single time. The chain carries TRBV28 and TRBJ1-4; tentatively, D is TRBD1 (6 bases). V was trimmed by 6 bases and J by 8 bases, leaving 19 bases between them. The CDR3 contains 15 residues. CDR1 and CDR2 (germline): MDHEN, SYDVKM. This CDR3 reads CASRPDRLLGEKLFF. As DNA, the CDR3 is TGTGCCAGCAGACCCGACAGGTTGCTTGGGGAAAAACTGTTTTTT.

The genes are TRBV4-2 and TRBJ2-7; D unresolved. Trimming cost V 1 base and J 1 base, with 8 bases left between them. Germline V gene data show CDR1 as LGHNA and CDR2 as YNFKEQ. This CDR3 spans 14 amino acids. This CDR3 reads CASSQVALSYEQYF. The CDR3 DNA is TGTGCCAGCAGCCAAGTTGCCCTATCCTACGAGCAGTACTTC.

The chain is built from TRBV10-2 and TRBJ2-5; TRBD2 matches 14 bases. The CDR3 extends over 16 amino acids. After removal of 2 bases from V and 4 bases from J, the junction contained 3 bases not matched to a gene. CDR1 is WSHSY, CDR2 SAAADI, per germline. CDR3 bases: TGCGCCAGCAGTGAGGGACTAGCGGGGGGTAGAGAGACCCAGTACTTC. This encodes CASSEGLAGGRETQYF.

This chain joins TRBV4-1 and TRBJ2-1; a weak D match, TRBD1 (6 bases). Germline V lookup: CDR1 MGHRA, CDR2 YSYEKL. Trimming cost V 1 base and J 8 bases, with 18 bases left between them. CDR3 length: 16 amino acids. CDR3 bases: TGCGCCAGCAGCCAAGCTACCATTCTCAGGGGCGATGAGCAGTTCTTC. Its protein product is CASSQATILRGDEQFF.

The gene calls are TRBV30 and TRBJ2-7; 8 bases agree with TRBD2. Germline V gene sequence: CDR1 GTSNPN, CDR2 SVGIG (reference sequence). CDR3 size: 16 residues. Trimming cost V 5 bases and J 5 bases; bases outside gene matches: 17. The CDR3 DNA is TGTGCCTGGTCCGGGAGGGGGAGTCGAATAATCGACGAGCAGTACTTC. This encodes CAWSGRGSRIIDEQYF.

The chain is built from TRBV7-9 and TRBJ1-2; no definite D call. CDR1 and CDR2 (germline): SEHNR, FQNEAQ (reference sequence). This CDR3 is 12 amino acids long. Trimming left V 1 base short and J 7 bases short, with 7 bases between. The CDR3 DNA sequence: TGTGCCAGCAGCTTAGTTACTAGTGGCTACACCTTC. Residues: CASSLVTSGYTF.

V gene TRBV27 combines with J gene TRBJ2-1, with 9 bases aligning to TRBD1. The CDR3 spans 15 residues. The V gene end was trimmed by 5 bases and the J gene end by 4 bases; junction bases not matched to a gene: 6. Germline assignment: CDR1 MNHEY and CDR2 SMNVEV (reference sequence). CDR3 sequence reads: CASSPGTGMYNEQFF. The CDR3 region has the DNA TGTGCCAGCAGTCCCGGGACAGGGATGTACAATGAGCAGTTCTTC.

The genes are TRBV6-6 and TRBJ2-1; TRBD2 is a possible D gene (5 bases). Trimming left V 0 bases short and J 7 bases short, with 10 bases between. The CDR3 length is 14 residues. CDR1 is MNHNY, CDR2 SVGAGI, per germline (reference sequence). The CDR3 sequence is CASSYSLLANEQFF. CDR3 sequence (DNA): TGTGCCAGCAGTTACTCACTCCTAGCAAATGAGCAGTTCTTC.

This chain links TRBV5-1 with TRBJ2-2; tentatively, D is TRBD1 (6 bases). This CDR3 has 13 residues. Trimming shortened V by 7 bases and J by 2 bases, and 9 bases separated the two germline ends. Germline CDR1 SGHRS, CDR2 YFSETQ. CDR3 sequence (DNA): TGCGCCAGCGGCAGGGGAAACACCGGGGAGCTGTTTTTT. This codes for CASGRGNTGELFF.

The V call is TRBV11-2, the J call TRBJ2-7; 7 bases match TRBD2. From germline, CDR1 is SGHAT and CDR2 FQNNGV. The J segment lost 5 bases and the V segment lost 6 bases, leaving 13 bases of the junction unmatched. The CDR3 sequence is 15 residues long. The CDR3 nucleotides read TGTGCCAGCAGTGCCCTCGGACTAGGGTACGACGAGCAGTACTTC. Its translation is CASSALGLGYDEQYF.

This chain uses TRBV5-1 with TRBJ2-7; possible D gene TRBD1, 5 bases. Germline CDR1 and CDR2: SGHRS and YFSETQ. This CDR3 contains 14 residues. V was shortened by 4 bases and J by 4 bases, with 15 bases between the two germline ends. The CDR3 region is CASSQGSPLYEQYF. Here the CDR3 DNA reads TGCGCCAGCAGCCAGGGATCCCCTTTATACGAGCAGTACTTC.

The V gene is TRBV9, the J gene TRBJ2-1; D not certain. The length of the CDR3 is 16 residues. The V end was cut by 2 bases, the J end by 0 bases, with 12 bases between. CDR1 is SGDLS, CDR2 YYNGEE, per germline. CDR3 amino acids: CASSVPSPASYNEQFF. As DNA, the CDR3 is TGTGCCAGCAGCGTTCCTTCACCGGCCTCCTACAATGAGCAGTTCTTC. Based on the CDR3 plus reference TRBV9 and TRBJ2-1, the full variable domain is DSGVTQTPKHLITATGQRVTLRCSPRSGDLSVYWYQQSLDQGLQFLIQYYNGEERAKGNILERFSAQQFPDLHSELNLSSLELGDSALYFCASSVPSPASYNEQFFGPGTRLTVL.

This chain connects TRBV27 to TRBJ2-7, with TRBD2 identical over 14 bases. There are 15 residues in the CDR3. V shed 5 bases and J 6 bases; nucleotides not matched to a gene: 6. Per germline, CDR1 MNHEY and CDR2 SMNVEV (reference sequence). The CDR3, as DNA: TGTGCCAGCAGTCCCGGACTAGCGGGAGGTTTCGAGCAGTACTTC. It codes for CASSPGLAGGFEQYF.

The chain uses TRBV14 and TRBJ2-4; 7 nucleotides match TRBD1. Germline CDR1 and CDR2: SGHDN and FVKESK. V trimming: 0 bases; J trimming: 1 base; junction bases outside the gene matches: 3. The CDR3 sequence is 16 residues long. CDR3 protein: CASSQDSTGAKNIQYF. CDR3 sequence (DNA): TGTGCCAGCAGCCAAGATTCGACAGGGGCCAAAAACATTCAGTACTTC.

The rearrangement joins TRBV19 to TRBJ1-5, with 9 positions matching TRBD1. V was clipped by 5 bases and J by 6 bases; unmatched bases: 5. Germline V lookup: CDR1 LNHDA, CDR2 SQIVND (reference sequence). CDR3 length: 14 residues. CDR3 in DNA: TGTGCCAGTAGTGTCGGACAGGGGAGTCAGCCCCAGCATTTT. Amino acid sequence: CASSVGQGSQPQHF.

The genes are TRBV5-1 and TRBJ2-2; 9 positions agree with TRBD2. Trimming took 5 bases from V and 8 from J; bases not matched to a gene: 4. The CDR3 totals 13 residues. The germline gives CDR1 SGHRS, CDR2 YFSETQ. CDR3 in amino acids: CASSETSGGELFF. In DNA form, the CDR3 reads TGCGCCAGCAGTGAGACTAGCGGTGGGGAGCTGTTTTTT.

Only one count was recorded for this clone. The V gene is TRBV19, the J gene TRBJ1-1; D not resolved. Germline V gene data show CDR1 as LNHDA and CDR2 as SQIVND (reference sequence). V was clipped by 3 bases and J by 4 bases, with 9 bases between them. CDR3 length: 13 amino acids. The CDR3 coding sequence is TGTGCCAGTAGTATCAGGTCCCTCACTGAAGCTTTCTTT. It encodes CASSIRSLTEAFF. Combining the CDR3 with reference TRBV19 and TRBJ1-1 gives the whole variable domain DGGITQSPKYLFRKEGQNVTLSCEQNLNHDAMYWYRQDPGQGLRLIYYSQIVNDFQKGDIAEGYSVSREKKESFPLTVTSAQKNPTAFYLCASSIRSLTEAFFGQGTRLTVV.

This chain joins TRBV4-1 and TRBJ2-6, with unresolved D. CDR3 length: 16 amino acids. Trimming stripped 0 bases from V and 4 bases from J, with 10 bases between. Germline CDR1 reads MGHRA; CDR2 reads YSYEKL. CDR3 loop: CASSQEAAAGANVLTF. For the CDR3, the DNA is TGCGCCAGCAGCCAAGAGGCGGCAGCCGGGGCCAACGTCCTGACTTTC.

The chain carries TRBV27 and TRBJ2-3; a possible D gene is TRBD1 (7 bases). CDR3 length equals 16 residues. Germline lookup yields CDR1 MNHEY and CDR2 SMNVEV (reference sequence). Trimming took off 5 bases at V and 0 bases at J, with 15 bases between the two ends. CDR3 in amino acids: CASSGGTATSTDTQYF. CDR3 bases: TGTGCCAGCAGTGGCGGGACAGCCACTAGCACAGATACGCAGTATTTT.

In this sample, this clone turned up once. The gene calls are TRBV6-4 and TRBJ2-1; 12 nucleotides align to TRBD2. Germline trimming cut 5 bases from V and 8 bases from J; bases unmatched to any gene: 10. This CDR3 region has 16 residues. CDR1 is MRHNA and CDR2 is SNTAGT in the germline V gene. CDR3 coding DNA: TGTGCCAGCAGTTCTGGAGCGACTAGCGGGAGCTATGAGCAGTTCTTC. As protein: CASSSGATSGSYEQFF.

The rearrangement uses TRBV28 and TRBJ2-7, with 9 bases fitting TRBD2. The junction had 12 bases not matched to a gene; V was cut back by 5 bases and J by 1 base. Germline CDR1 MDHEN, CDR2 SYDVKM. This CDR3 comprises 17 residues. The CDR3 spells CASSSLLAGWGSYEQYF. In DNA form, the CDR3 reads TGTGCCAGCAGTAGTCTTCTAGCGGGATGGGGGTCCTACGAGCAGTACTTC.

The CDR3 here is CASGTGGNPDQPQHF. CDR3 coding DNA: TGTGCCAGCGGGACAGGGGGCAACCCCGATCAGCCCCAGCATTTT. V and J are TRBV6-1 and TRBJ1-5; 12 bases match TRBD1. After removal of 8 bases from V and 5 bases from J, the junction contained 7 bases not matched to a gene. Germline CDR1 MNHNS, CDR2 SASEGT. The CDR3 covers 15 residues.